The clone carrying this T cell receptor beta chain was counted only a few times. This specimen belongs to a study of blood T cell repertoires in COVID-19. Study information: Donors in the United States, Italy and Spain gave samples during acute or convalescent COVID-19. PBMCs, B-cell-depleted T cells, or T cells were the source of the cDNA or gDNA that made up the material.

The CDR3 spans 13 residues. V lost 4 bases and J 6 bases, leaving 13 bases between the germline ends. CDR1 is SGHTA and CDR2 is FQGTGA in the germline V gene. In the authors' workflow: How many nucleated cells were present was estimated from reference gene primer amplification. Generated by immunoSEQ multiplex PCR, the TCRdb table keeps only in-frame clones and is missing some. V and J calls plus clone size are reproduced from that table; the DNA served to infer D and trimming. The table lists 100,000 to 150,000 clones, 60% to 85% of them singletons. The V gene is TRBV7-3, the J gene TRBJ2-7; a possible D gene is TRBD1 (5 bases). The TCR was taken from a man in his 70s with acute or convalescent COVID-19. Material: peripheral blood. In nucleotides, the CDR3 is TGTGCCAGCAGCTCTCAGGGATTTGGCGAGCAGTACTTC. This codes for CASSSQGFGEQYF.